The clone carrying this T cell receptor beta chain was seen more than once but under ten times. The data were taken from a study of CD8 T cells in Susac syndrome. The V and J ends lost 0 bases and 0 bases respectively, with 3 bases between them. The CDR3 spans 14 residues. Germline V gene lookup returns CDR1 SQVTM and CDR2 ANQGSEA. A quantity of about 0.5 to 1 ug RNA underwent reverse transcription using random hexamers. TCRdb itself ran the immunoSEQ multiplex PCR reads through MiXCR, one entry per CDR3 protein. The sample lists roughly 150,000 distinct CDR3 sequences, around 95% occurring once. Sequenced sample: CD8+ T cells from PBMCs. The rearrangement links TRBV29-1 to TRBJ2-6; D ambiguous. The clonotype originates from a human donor with multiple sclerosis. CDR3 sequence (DNA): TGCAGCGTTGAAGACGGCTCTGGGGCCAACGTCCTGACTTTC. Protein: CSVEDGSGANVLTF.